A selection of T cell receptor beta chains follows, all from one sample in a study of CD8+CD57+ T cells in acquired aplastic anemia. TCRdb fed the reads into MiXCR, producing one record per CDR3 protein. The table has more than 150,000 distinct CDR3 sequences, about 50% seen once. Sequenced sample: sorted CD4+, CD8+, or CD8+CD57+ T cells (not recorded which) from PBMCs. These receptors were collected from a human donor with aplastic anemia. Both conserved end residues are part of each CDR3. The order of the fields is D gene, J gene, V gene, clone size, CDR3 protein, CDR3 DNA. The D gene is left open where the match is weak. Some rows mark clone size as missing; the rest say once, few, many or name a class of expanded clone.

TRBD1 | TRBJ1-5 | TRBV12-3/TRBV12-4 | few | CASSSGQGARQPQHF | TGTGCCAGCAGTTCAGGACAGGGGGCTCGTCAGCCCCAGCATTTT
TRBD1 | TRBJ1-6 | TRBV10-3 | many | CAISFDRGLASPLHF | TGTGCCATCAGTTTTGACAGGGGGCTGGCTTCACCCCTCCACTTT
- | TRBJ1-3 | TRBV6-1 | - | CASSETKAGNAIYF | TGTGCCAGCAGTGAAACTAAAGCGGGAAACGCCATATATTTT
- | TRBJ1-1 | TRBV20-1 | many | CSAGGDMNTEAFF | TGCAGTGCTGGGGGCGATATGAACACTGAAGCTTTCTTT
TRBD1 | TRBJ1-2 | TRBV20-1 | many | CSASYRTPGDRVVYGYTF | TGCAGTGCTAGTTATCGAACCCCCGGGGACAGGGTGGTCTATGGCTACACCTTC
TRBD1 | TRBJ2-3 | TRBV24-1 | many | CATSARTGGRTDTQYF | TGTGCCACCAGTGCTCGGACAGGGGGCCGCACAGATACGCAGTATTTT
TRBD1 | TRBJ2-7 | TRBV27 | many | CASSFLGQGYEQYF | TGTGCCAGCAGTTTCCTGGGACAGGGGTACGAGCAGTACTTC
TRBD2 | TRBJ2-7 | TRBV7-2 | - | CASNSGGGAEGEQYF | TGTGCCAGCAACAGCGGGGGGGGCGCGGAAGGCGAGCAGTACTTC
- | TRBJ2-7 | TRBV20-1 | few | CSARSGYEQYF | TGCAGTGCTAGGTCCGGCTACGAGCAGTACTTC
TRBD2 | TRBJ2-2 | TRBV11-1 | many | CASSFLEVAGGPSYTGELFF | TGTGCCAGCAGCTTTCTTGAAGTAGCGGGGGGGCCGAGTTACACCGGGGAGCTGTTTTTT
- | TRBJ2-5 | TRBV7-6 | few | CASSFTGETQYF | TGTGCCAGCAGCTTCACCGGGGAGACCCAGTACTTC
- | TRBJ1-5 | TRBV13 | few | CASSLPGQPQHF | TGTGCCAGCAGCTTACCAGGCCAGCCCCAGCATTTT
- | TRBJ1-5 | TRBV12-3/TRBV12-4 | many | CASSFSRDSNQPQHF | TGTGCCAGCAGTTTCTCCAGAGATAGCAATCAGCCCCAGCATTTT
TRBD1 | TRBJ2-1 | TRBV4-1 | once | CASSQGQGGGSYNEQFF | TGCGCCAGCAGCCAGGGACAGGGGGGTGGCTCCTACAATGAGCAGTTCTTC
- | TRBJ2-7 | TRBV14 | - | CASSQWSEQYF | TGTGCCAGCAGCCAGTGGAGCGAGCAGTACTTC
- | TRBJ1-2 | TRBV9 | - | CASGNYGYTF | TGTGCCAGCGGTAACTATGGCTACACCTTC
TRBD1 | TRBJ2-7 | TRBV20-1 | - | CSARPGQGIGVEQYF | TGCAGTGCTAGACCGGGACAGGGGATCGGAGTCGAGCAGTACTTC
- | TRBJ1-2 | TRBV2 | few | CASTHDGVNYGYTF | TGTGCCAGCACCCATGACGGGGTCAACTATGGCTACACCTTC
TRBD2 | TRBJ2-3 | TRBV2 | - | CASSTGTSKDTQYF | TGTGCCAGCAGCACCGGGACTAGCAAAGATACGCAGTATTTT
- | TRBJ2-2 | TRBV20-1 | - | CSASSPGELFF | TGCAGTGCTAGTAGCCCCGGGGAGCTGTTTTTT
TRBD2 | TRBJ2-5 | TRBV24-1 | - | CATAAGGLETQYF | TGTGCCACCGCCGCGGGAGGGCTGGAGACCCAGTACTTC
- | TRBJ1-1 | TRBV20-1 | - | CSARGGGESVSATEAFF | TGCAGTGCTAGAGGGGGGGGCGAAAGTGTTTCGGCCACTGAAGCTTTCTTT
- | TRBJ2-1 | TRBV5-1 | few | CASSLGGYEQFF | TGCGCCAGCAGCTTGGGAGGGTATGAGCAGTTCTTC
- | TRBJ2-7 | TRBV2 | - | CASSDSRRGEQYF | TGTGCCAGCAGTGACAGTAGGAGGGGCGAGCAGTACTTC
TRBD1 | TRBJ2-7 | TRBV20-1 | - | CSAPPGTGSYEQYF | TGCAGTGCCCCCCCGGGGACAGGAAGCTACGAGCAGTACTTC
- | TRBJ2-3 | TRBV7-2 | many | CASSSGLQPDTQYF | TGTGCCAGCAGCTCCGGACTACAGCCAGATACGCAGTATTTT
- | TRBJ2-4 | TRBV7-9 | many | CASSLRGQGANIQYF | TGTGCCAGCAGCTTACGGGGGCAGGGTGCGAACATTCAGTACTTC
TRBD1 | TRBJ2-7 | TRBV5-1 | - | CASSPDRVTYEQYF | TGCGCCAGCAGCCCGGACAGGGTTACCTACGAGCAGTACTTC
- | TRBJ2-1 | TRBV19 | few | CASSLWQGTSNEQFF | TGTGCCAGTAGTCTTTGGCAGGGGACGAGCAATGAGCAGTTCTTC
- | TRBJ1-2 | TRBV20-1 | few | CSAIDGESNYGYTF | TGCAGTGCTATAGATGGAGAGTCTAACTATGGCTACACCTTC
TRBD1 | TRBJ1-2 | TRBV7-6 | many | CASSLATGTGGAGYGYTF | TGTGCCAGCAGCTTAGCCACCGGAACAGGGGGCGCCGGCTATGGCTACACCTTC
- | TRBJ1-1 | TRBV5-1 | many | CASSLEGRDTEAFF | TGCGCCAGCAGCTTGGAGGGGAGGGACACTGAAGCTTTCTTT
- | TRBJ2-5 | TRBV7-4 | - | CASSLDPGGETQYF | TGTGCCAGCAGCTTAGACCCCGGTGGAGAGACCCAGTACTTC
- | TRBJ2-5 | TRBV10-1 | - | CASSESGGQYF | TGCGCCAGCAGTGAGTCGGGGGGCCAGTACTTC
TRBD2 | TRBJ2-3 | TRBV24-1 | - | CATPGGGTDTQYF | TGTGCCACCCCGGGAGGGGGCACAGATACGCAGTATTTT
- | TRBJ2-2 | TRBV15 | - | CATSRDRGGSNTGELFF | TGTGCCACCAGCAGAGATCGGGGCGGTTCGAACACCGGGGAGCTGTTTTTT
TRBD1 | TRBJ1-5 | TRBV25-1 | few | CASKGQGGNQPQHF | TGTGCCAGCAAGGGACAGGGGGGCAATCAGCCCCAGCATTTT
- | TRBJ2-7 | TRBV7-8 | many | CASSLTGEGEQYF | TGTGCCAGCAGCTTGACAGGGGAGGGCGAGCAGTACTTC
- | TRBJ2-3 | TRBV25-1 | - | CASSDARSTDTRYF | TGTGCCAGCAGCGACGCGAGATCCACAGATACGCGGTATTTT
- | TRBJ1-1 | TRBV7-6 | few | CASSPQGLDTEAFF | TGTGCCAGCAGCCCACAGGGTTTGGACACTGAAGCTTTCTTT
- | TRBJ1-1 | TRBV7-9 | - | CASGDGQNTEAFF | TGTGCCAGCGGGGACGGGCAGAACACTGAAGCTTTCTTT
- | TRBJ1-5 | TRBV15 | many | CATSRDLMVPGPQHF | TGTGCCACCAGCAGAGATCTGATGGTCCCGGGGCCCCAGCATTTT
TRBD2 | TRBJ2-2 | TRBV3-1 | - | CASSLSGTTGELFF | TGTGCCAGCAGCCTCAGCGGGACTACCGGGGAGCTGTTTTTT